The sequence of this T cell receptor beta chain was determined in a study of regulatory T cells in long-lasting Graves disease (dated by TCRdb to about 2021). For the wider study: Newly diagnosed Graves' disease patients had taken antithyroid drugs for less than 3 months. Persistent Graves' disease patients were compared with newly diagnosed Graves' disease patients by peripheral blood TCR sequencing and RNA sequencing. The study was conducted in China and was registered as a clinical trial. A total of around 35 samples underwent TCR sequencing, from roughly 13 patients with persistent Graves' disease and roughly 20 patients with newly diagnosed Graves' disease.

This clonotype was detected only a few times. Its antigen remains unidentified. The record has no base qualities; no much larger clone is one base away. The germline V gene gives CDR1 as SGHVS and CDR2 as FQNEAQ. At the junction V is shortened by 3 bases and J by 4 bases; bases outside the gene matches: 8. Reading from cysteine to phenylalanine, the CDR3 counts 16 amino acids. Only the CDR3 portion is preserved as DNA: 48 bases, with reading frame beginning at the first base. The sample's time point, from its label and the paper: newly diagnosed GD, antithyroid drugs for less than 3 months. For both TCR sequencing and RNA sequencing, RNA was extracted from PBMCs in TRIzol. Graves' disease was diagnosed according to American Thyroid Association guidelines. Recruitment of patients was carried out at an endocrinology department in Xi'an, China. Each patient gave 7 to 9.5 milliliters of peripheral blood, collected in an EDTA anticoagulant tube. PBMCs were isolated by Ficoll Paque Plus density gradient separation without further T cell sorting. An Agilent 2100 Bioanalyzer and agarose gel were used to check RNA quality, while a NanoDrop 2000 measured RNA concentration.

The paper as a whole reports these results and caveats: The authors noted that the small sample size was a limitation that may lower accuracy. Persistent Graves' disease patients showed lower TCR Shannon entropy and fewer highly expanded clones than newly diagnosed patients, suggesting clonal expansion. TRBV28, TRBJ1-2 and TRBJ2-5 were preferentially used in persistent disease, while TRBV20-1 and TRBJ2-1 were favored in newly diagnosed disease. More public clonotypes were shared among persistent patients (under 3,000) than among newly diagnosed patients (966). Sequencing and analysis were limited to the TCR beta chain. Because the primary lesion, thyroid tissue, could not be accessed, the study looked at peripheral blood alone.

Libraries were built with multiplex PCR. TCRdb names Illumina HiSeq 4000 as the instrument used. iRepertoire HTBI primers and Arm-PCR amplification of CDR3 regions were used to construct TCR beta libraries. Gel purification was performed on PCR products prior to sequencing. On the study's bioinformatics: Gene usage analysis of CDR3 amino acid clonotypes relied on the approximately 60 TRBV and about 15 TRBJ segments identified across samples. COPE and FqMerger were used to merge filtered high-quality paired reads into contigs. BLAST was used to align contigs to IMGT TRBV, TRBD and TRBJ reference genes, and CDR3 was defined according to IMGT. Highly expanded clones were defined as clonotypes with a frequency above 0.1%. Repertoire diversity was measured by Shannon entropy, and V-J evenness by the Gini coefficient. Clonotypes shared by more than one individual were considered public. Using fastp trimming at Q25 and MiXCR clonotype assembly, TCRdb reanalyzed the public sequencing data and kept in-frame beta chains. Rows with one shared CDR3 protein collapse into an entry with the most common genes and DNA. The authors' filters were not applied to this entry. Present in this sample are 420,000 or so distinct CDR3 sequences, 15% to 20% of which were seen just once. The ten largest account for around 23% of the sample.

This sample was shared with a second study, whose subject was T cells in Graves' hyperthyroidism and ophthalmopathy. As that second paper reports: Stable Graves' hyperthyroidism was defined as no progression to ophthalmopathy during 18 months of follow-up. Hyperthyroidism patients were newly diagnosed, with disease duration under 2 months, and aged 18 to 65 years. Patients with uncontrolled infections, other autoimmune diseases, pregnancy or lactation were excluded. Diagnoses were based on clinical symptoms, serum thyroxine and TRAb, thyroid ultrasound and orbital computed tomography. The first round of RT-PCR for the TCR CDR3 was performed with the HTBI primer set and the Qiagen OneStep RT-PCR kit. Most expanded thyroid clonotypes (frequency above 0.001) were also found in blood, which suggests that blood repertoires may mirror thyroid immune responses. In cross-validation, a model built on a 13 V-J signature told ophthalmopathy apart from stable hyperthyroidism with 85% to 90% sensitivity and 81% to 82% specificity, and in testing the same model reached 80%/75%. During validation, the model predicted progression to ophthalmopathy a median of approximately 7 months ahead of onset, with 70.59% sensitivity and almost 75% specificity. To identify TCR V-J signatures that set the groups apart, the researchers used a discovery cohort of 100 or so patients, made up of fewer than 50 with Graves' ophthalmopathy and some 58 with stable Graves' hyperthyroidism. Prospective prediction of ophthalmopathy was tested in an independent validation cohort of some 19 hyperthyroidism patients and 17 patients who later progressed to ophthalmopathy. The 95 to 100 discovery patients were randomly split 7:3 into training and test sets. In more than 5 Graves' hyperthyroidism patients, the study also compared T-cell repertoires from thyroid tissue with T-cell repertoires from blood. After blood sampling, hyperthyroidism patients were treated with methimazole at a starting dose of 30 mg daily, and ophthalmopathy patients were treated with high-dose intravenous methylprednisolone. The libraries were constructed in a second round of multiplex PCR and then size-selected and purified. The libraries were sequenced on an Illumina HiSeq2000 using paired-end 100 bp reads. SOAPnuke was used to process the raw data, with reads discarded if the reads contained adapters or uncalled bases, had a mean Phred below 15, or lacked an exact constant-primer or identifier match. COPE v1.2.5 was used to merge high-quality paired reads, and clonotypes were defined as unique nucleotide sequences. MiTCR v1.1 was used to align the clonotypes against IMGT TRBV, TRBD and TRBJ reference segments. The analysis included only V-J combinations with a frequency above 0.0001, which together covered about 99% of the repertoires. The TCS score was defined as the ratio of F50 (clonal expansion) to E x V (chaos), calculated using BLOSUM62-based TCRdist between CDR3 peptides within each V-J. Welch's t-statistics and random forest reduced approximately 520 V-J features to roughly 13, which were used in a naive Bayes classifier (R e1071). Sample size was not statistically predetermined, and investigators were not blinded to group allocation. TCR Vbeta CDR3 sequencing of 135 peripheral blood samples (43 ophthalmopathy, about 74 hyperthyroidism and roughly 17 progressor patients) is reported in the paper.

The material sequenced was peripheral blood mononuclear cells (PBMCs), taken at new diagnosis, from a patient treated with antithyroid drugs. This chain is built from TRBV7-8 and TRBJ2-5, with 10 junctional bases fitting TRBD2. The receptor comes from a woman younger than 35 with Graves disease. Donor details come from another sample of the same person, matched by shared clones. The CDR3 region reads CASSFRLAGLLETQYF. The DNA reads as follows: TGTGCCAGCAGCTTTCGACTAGCGGGCCTGTTAGAGACCCAGTACTTC.